These 31 T cell receptor beta chains share one sample of origin, sequenced in a study of blood T cells in healthy people across ages. Primed by a sample-barcoded 5' primer and a J-beta primer mix, a second PCR proceeded for roughly 6 to 12 cycles. TCRdb passed the 5' RACE reads through MiXCR, listing each CDR3 protein once. The repertoire holds about 570,000 distinct CDR3 sequences, with 25% to 30% as singletons. The sequenced material came from blood. Every receptor here comes from a woman in her 70s in good health.

This clonotype has more than one count but fewer than ten. The chain combines TRBV13 with TRBJ2-1; 13 bases are shared with TRBD2. This CDR3 is 17 amino acids long. CDR1 PRHDT and CDR2 FYEKMQ come from the germline V gene (reference sequence). The V gene end was trimmed by 5 bases and the J gene end by 0 bases; junction bases not matched to a gene: 4. CDR3 nucleotide sequence: TGTGCCAGCAGCCGACTAGCGGGGGGTTACTCCTACAATGAGCAGTTCTTC. It specifies CASSRLAGGYSYNEQFF.

The V and J genes are TRBV4-3 and TRBJ2-7; TRBD2 agrees at 9 bases. With V trimmed by 2 bases and J by 4 bases, 6 bases remained unmatched. The CDR3 length is 15 residues. The germline V gene encodes CDR1 LGHNA and CDR2 YSLEER. CDR3 in amino acids: CASSQQGLAGYEQYF. The CDR3 nucleotides read TGCGCCAGCAGCCAACAGGGACTAGCAGGGTACGAGCAGTACTTC.

There are a few counts of this clonotype. The J gene is TRBJ2-5, the V gene TRBV21-1; whether TRBD1, the table's D call, matches the DNA was not checked. Near its end, the DNA agrees better with TRBJ2-1, so the J call may be wrong. TRBV21-1 has pseudogene status. This CDR3 is built from 15 residues. CDR3 DNA sequence: TGTGCCAGCAGCACGGACAGGCGGATCCAAAATGAGCAGTTCTTC. This sequence encodes CASSTDRRIQNEQFF.

The gene calls are TRBV20-1 and TRBJ2-4; perhaps TRBD2 as D (6 bases). Germline V gene data show CDR1 as DFQATT and CDR2 as SNEGSKA (reference sequence). The CDR3 covers 15 residues. The V end lost 6 bases, the J end lost 1 base, and 16 bases lay between the germline ends. The CDR3 sequence: CSACGESGAKNIQYF. DNA for the CDR3: TGCAGTGCCTGCGGGGAGTCAGGTGCCAAAAACATTCAGTACTTC.

This clonotype was observed a few times. The chain combines TRBV6-5 with TRBJ2-5; maybe TRBD1 (6 bases). Germline V gene sequence: CDR1 MNHEY, CDR2 SVGAGI. V shed 3 bases and J shed 3 bases, with 20 bases lying between them. The CDR3 runs 17 residues. The CDR3: CASSYSGTGAGEETQYF. Written as DNA, the CDR3 is TGTGCCAGCAGTTATTCTGGCACGGGCGCAGGGGAAGAGACCCAGTACTTC.

This sequence joins TRBV20-1 and TRBJ2-5; D may match TRBD1 or TRBD2 (6 bases each). The CDR3 loop spans 13 amino acids. Trimming removed 2 bases from V and 7 bases from J, with 14 bases in between. Looked up from germline, CDR1 is DFQATT and CDR2 is SNEGSKA (reference sequence). The CDR3 is CSARLSGAWTQYF. CDR3 nucleotides: TGCAGTGCTAGACTATCGGGGGCTTGGACCCAGTACTTC.

The J gene is TRBJ2-2, the V gene TRBV7-6, with D uncertain. The CDR3 consists of 16 residues. Per the germline V gene, CDR1 is SGHVS and CDR2 is FNYEAQ. The germline V and J ends were trimmed by 1 base and 6 bases, with 15 bases remaining between them. In nucleotides, the CDR3 is TGTGCCAGCAGCTTAGTCTCTACCGCTAGTCCCGGGGAGCTGTTTTTT. Translation gives CASSLVSTASPGELFF. Supplemented by reference TRBV7-6 and TRBJ2-2, the full variable domain reads GAGVSQSPRYKVTKRGQDVALRCDPISGHVSLYWYRQALGQGPEFLTYFNYEAQQDKSGLPNDRFSAERPEGSISTLTIQRTEQRDSAMYRCASSLVSTASPGELFFGEGSRLTVL.

The J gene is TRBJ2-1, the V gene TRBV7-2; the match to TRBD1 covers 7 bases. Germline V gene data show CDR1 as SGHTA and CDR2 as FQGNSA. The CDR3 has 13 residues. J lost 10 bases, V lost 1 base, and 4 bases had no gene match. CDR3 sequence reads: CASSLGYRGEQFF. The CDR3 DNA reads TGTGCCAGCAGCTTAGGGTACAGGGGCGAGCAGTTCTTC.

This clonotype was picked up a small number of times. This chain uses TRBV3-1 with TRBJ2-7; D possibly corresponds to TRBD1 (7 bases). CDR1 is LGHDT and CDR2 is YNNKEL in the germline V gene (reference sequence). The CDR3 is made up of 15 amino acids. V dropped 0 bases and J dropped 2 bases, with 11 bases sitting between them. Written as DNA, the CDR3 is TGTGCCAGCAGCCAAGATGCGGGACAGACCTACGAGCAGTACTTC. It yields the protein CASSQDAGQTYEQYF.

The chain is built from TRBV19 and TRBJ1-5; D might be TRBD1 (6 bases). The CDR3 contains 15 residues. V was clipped by 1 base and J by 6 bases, with 13 bases between them. Germline values: CDR1 LNHDA, CDR2 SQIVND (reference sequence). CDR3 protein: CASSIGSGGFQPQHF. The CDR3 region has the DNA TGTGCCAGTAGTATAGGTTCGGGGGGCTTTCAGCCCCAGCATTTT.

The gene calls are TRBV20-1 and TRBJ2-5; D is uncertain. There are 13 residues in the CDR3. V lost 6 bases and J lost 4, with 15 bases in between. Germline values: CDR1 DFQATT, CDR2 SNEGSKA (reference sequence). CDR3 region: CSAIAERIETQYF. The CDR3 DNA reads as TGCAGTGCGATCGCTGAACGGATAGAGACCCAGTACTTC.

The rearrangement joins TRBV20-1 to TRBJ2-3; 7 bases map to TRBD2. The V and J ends lost 7 bases and 3 bases, in that order; junction bases with no gene match: 7. CDR3 length: 13 amino acids. CDR1 and CDR2 from the germline V gene are DFQATT and SNEGSKA (reference sequence). The CDR3 nucleotides read TGCAGTGTGTCGGGGGGAACGACAGATACGCAGTATTTT. This sequence encodes CSVSGGTTDTQYF.

This clonotype was recorded many times. DNA of the CDR3: TGTGCCAGCAGTTTCAATCGTGGGGGGCAAGAGACCCAGTACTTC. This sequence encodes CASSFNRGGQETQYF. V and J are TRBV7-2 and TRBJ2-5; perhaps TRBD2 as D (6 bases). The V gene lost 6 bases and the J gene lost 2 bases, with 16 bases spanning the gap. CDR1 is SGHTA, CDR2 FQGNSA, per germline. This CDR3 contains 15 residues.

The CDR3 sequence is CSARSGSTDTQYF. CDR3 bases: TGCAGTGCTAGGAGCGGCAGCACAGATACGCAGTATTTT. This chain links TRBV20-1 with TRBJ2-3; TRBD2 is a possible D gene (5 bases). CDR1 is DFQATT and CDR2 is SNEGSKA in the germline V gene (reference sequence). The CDR3 runs to 13 residues. The germline V and J ends were trimmed by 3 bases and 0 bases, with 7 bases remaining between them.

The V and J genes are TRBV6-2 or TRBV6-3 and TRBJ2-7, with a weak D call TRBD2 (5 bases). Germline V CDR1 and CDR2: MNHEY, SVGEGT. This CDR3 is 11 amino acids long. V was trimmed by 6 bases and J by 6 bases, leaving 9 bases between them. CDR3 protein: CASSGVTEQYF. In DNA, the CDR3 is TGTGCCAGCAGCGGGGTTACCGAGCAGTACTTC.

The gene calls are TRBV5-6 and TRBJ1-5, with TRBD1 as a possible D gene (6 bases). Trimming removed 4 bases at V and 5 bases at J, with 13 bases between. The germline V gene has CDR1 SGHDT and CDR2 YYEEEE. This CDR3 comprises 14 residues. Written as DNA, the CDR3 is TGTGCCAGCAGCGCCATCAGGGGCGATCAGCCCCAGCATTTT. It codes for CASSAIRGDQPQHF.

The chain joins TRBV11-2 to TRBJ2-5; the D is unclear. The end of the DNA fits TRBJ2-1 better, so the J call may be wrong. The CDR3 is made up of 12 amino acids. Germline CDR1 SGHAT, CDR2 FQNNGV. CDR3 sequence (DNA): TGTGCCAGCAGCTTAGTTCTCCTAGAGCAGTTCTTC. It encodes CASSLVLLEQFF.

The J gene is TRBJ2-2, the V gene TRBV4-3; TRBD2 aligns across 14 bases. The CDR3 is 20 residues long. Germline CDR1 and CDR2: LGHNA and YSLEER. The trim removed 1 base at V and 9 bases at J, leaving 16 bases unmatched. The CDR3 sequence is CASSQGAGTSGGKPFRELFF. CDR3 in DNA: TGCGCCAGCAGCCAAGGAGCCGGGACTAGCGGGGGAAAGCCCTTCCGGGAGCTGTTTTTT.

This clonotype was picked up a small number of times. The chain recombines TRBV9 with TRBJ1-5, with 7 positions matching TRBD1. CDR1 SGDLS and CDR2 YYNGEE come from the germline V gene. V lost 3 bases to trimming and J lost 0 bases; unmatched junction nucleotides: 3. CDR3 length: 15 amino acids. CDR3 bases: TGTGCCAGCAGCGAGGGGACAGCTAGCAATCAGCCCCAGCATTTT. Amino acids: CASSEGTASNQPQHF.

The chain uses TRBV18 and TRBJ1-1; the D is unclear. V lost 3 bases, J lost 1 base, and 15 bases lay in between. This CDR3 has 16 amino acids. Germline lookup yields CDR1 KGHSH and CDR2 LQKENI. The CDR3 protein is CASSPSLTRRNTEAFF. The CDR3 DNA follows: TGTGCCAGCTCACCCTCCCTGACAAGGAGGAACACTGAAGCTTTCTTT.

This clonotype was seen only a few times. This CDR3 reads CASTRTSGRTGELFF. CDR3 nucleotide sequence: TGTGCCAGCACCCGAACTAGCGGGAGGACCGGGGAGCTGTTTTTT. The chain joins TRBV7-8 to TRBJ2-2; 12 bases match TRBD2. This CDR3 has 15 amino acids. Trimming cost V 7 bases and J 5 bases; bases outside gene matches: 5. The V gene's germline CDR1 is SGHVS and CDR2 FQNEAQ.

V and J are TRBV9 and TRBJ1-2, with D possibly being TRBD1 (5 bases). Germline V gives CDR1 SGDLS, CDR2 YYNGEE. The germline V and J ends were trimmed by 3 bases and 4 bases, with 13 bases remaining between them. CDR3 length: 14 amino acids. The CDR3 DNA follows: TGTGCCAGCAGCGGACCAGGGTATTCCTATGGCTACACCTTC. Amino acids: CASSGPGYSYGYTF.

The gene calls are TRBV2 and TRBJ1-1, with 9 bases fitting TRBD1. Per germline, CDR1 SNHLY and CDR2 FYNNEI. This CDR3 region has 13 residues. V shed 9 bases, J shed 5 bases, and the junction held 7 bases outside the gene matches. The CDR3 reads CAREGQGRTEAFF. The CDR3 nucleotides read TGTGCCAGGGAGGGACAGGGAAGAACTGAAGCTTTCTTT.

This clonotype has just a few counts. The V and J genes are TRBV7-2 and TRBJ2-5; tentative D call: TRBD1 (7 bases). Per germline, CDR1 SGHTA and CDR2 FQGNSA. The CDR3 has 14 amino acids. V was shortened by 5 bases and J by 4 bases, with 14 bases between the two germline ends. The CDR3: CASSIYQGGETQYF. CDR3 coding DNA: TGTGCCAGCAGCATTTATCAGGGGGGAGAGACCCAGTACTTC.

CDR3 in amino acids: CASSDATGRGTEAFF. The CDR3, as DNA: TGTGCCAGCAGTGACGCGACAGGGAGGGGAACTGAAGCTTTCTTT. The chain employs TRBV6-6 and TRBJ1-1; 7 nucleotides line up with TRBD1. Germline CDR1 reads MNHNY; CDR2 reads SVGAGI (reference sequence). This CDR3 spans 15 amino acids. Trimming removed 5 bases from V and 5 bases from J; junction bases left unmatched: 11.

The chain has TRBV9 and TRBJ2-3, with 10 bases aligning to TRBD2. The ends lost 0 bases at V and 4 bases at J; junction bases unmatched: 5. The germline V gene has CDR1 SGDLS and CDR2 YYNGEE. This CDR3 is built from 16 residues. The CDR3 loop is CASSVGERGGPDTQYF. The CDR3 DNA sequence: TGTGCCAGCAGCGTAGGAGAGCGGGGGGGCCCAGATACGCAGTATTTT.

In its sample, this clonotype was seen a few times. The chain recombines TRBV5-1 with TRBJ2-3; TRBD1 might be the D (5 bases). Germline CDR1 SGHRS, CDR2 YFSETQ. V was trimmed by 1 base and J by 12 bases, leaving 15 bases between them. CDR3 length: 13 amino acids. The CDR3 DNA reads TGCGCCAGCAGCTTGCCAGGGCGAAGTGATCAGTATTTT. It specifies CASSLPGRSDQYF.

The chain employs TRBV20-1 and TRBJ2-7; TRBD2 aligns across 9 bases. Trimming cost V 3 bases and J 3 bases; bases outside gene matches: 6. This CDR3 has 14 residues. Germline CDR1 reads DFQATT; CDR2 reads SNEGSKA (reference sequence). The CDR3 spells CSASEGLAYYEQYF. In nucleotides, the CDR3 is TGCAGTGCTAGTGAGGGACTAGCTTACTACGAGCAGTACTTC.

This clonotype came up a few times. This rearrangement joins TRBV4-3 to TRBJ1-2; 8 bases line up with TRBD1. This CDR3 contains 16 residues. In germline, CDR1 is LGHNA, CDR2 YSLEER. After removal of 6 bases from V and 6 bases from J, the junction contained 15 bases not matched to a gene. CDR3 nucleotides: TGCGCCAGCAGGGGCCATACCGGGACAGGACCCGATGGCTACACCTTC. Its translation is CASRGHTGTGPDGYTF.

The chain has TRBV5-1 and TRBJ2-3, with 8 positions matching TRBD2. This CDR3 is built from 16 residues. Germline CDR1 SGHRS, CDR2 YFSETQ. J gave up 4 bases and V 1 base, and 8 bases lay outside the gene matches. CDR3 coding DNA: TGCGCCAGCAGCTTGATGGTAGCGGGGAGCCCAGATACGCAGTATTTT. Encoded protein: CASSLMVAGSPDTQYF.

J is TRBJ2-7 and V is TRBV5-1, with 7 bases fitting TRBD1. V shed 4 bases and J 7 bases; nucleotides not matched to a gene: 8. CDR3 length: 13 residues. Germline-derived CDR1 and CDR2 are SGHRS and YFSETQ. CDR3 nucleotides: TGCGCCAGCAGCGGGCGACAGGGCCAGGAGCAGTACTTC. This codes for CASSGRQGQEQYF.